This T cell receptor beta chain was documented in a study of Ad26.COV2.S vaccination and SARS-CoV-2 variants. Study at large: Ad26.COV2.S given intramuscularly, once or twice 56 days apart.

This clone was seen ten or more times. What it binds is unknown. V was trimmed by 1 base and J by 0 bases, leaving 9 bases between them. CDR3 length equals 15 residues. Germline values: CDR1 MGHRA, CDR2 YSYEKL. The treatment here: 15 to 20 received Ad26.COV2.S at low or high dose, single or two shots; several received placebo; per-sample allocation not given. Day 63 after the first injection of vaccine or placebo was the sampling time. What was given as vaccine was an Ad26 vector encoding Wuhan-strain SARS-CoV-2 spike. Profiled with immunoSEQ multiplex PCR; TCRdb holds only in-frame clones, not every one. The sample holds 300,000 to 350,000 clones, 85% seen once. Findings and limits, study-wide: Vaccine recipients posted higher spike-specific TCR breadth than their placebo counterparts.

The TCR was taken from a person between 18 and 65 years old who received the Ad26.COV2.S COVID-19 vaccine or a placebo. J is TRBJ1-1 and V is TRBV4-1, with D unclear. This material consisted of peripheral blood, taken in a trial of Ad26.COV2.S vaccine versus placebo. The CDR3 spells CASSQGLWMNTEAFF. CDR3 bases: TGCGCCAGCAGCCAAGGGTTGTGGATGAACACTGAAGCTTTCTTT.